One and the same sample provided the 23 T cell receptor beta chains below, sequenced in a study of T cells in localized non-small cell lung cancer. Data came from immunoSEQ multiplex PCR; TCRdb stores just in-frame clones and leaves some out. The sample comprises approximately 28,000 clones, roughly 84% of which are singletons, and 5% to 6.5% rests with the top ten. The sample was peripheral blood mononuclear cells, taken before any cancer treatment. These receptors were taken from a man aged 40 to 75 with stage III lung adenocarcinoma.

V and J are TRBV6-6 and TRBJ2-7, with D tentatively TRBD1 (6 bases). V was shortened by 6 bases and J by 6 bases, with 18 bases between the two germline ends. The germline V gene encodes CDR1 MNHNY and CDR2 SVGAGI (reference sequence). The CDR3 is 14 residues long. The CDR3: CASSHVQGLCEQYV. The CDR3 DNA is TGTGCCAGCAGCCACGTACAGGGCCTTTGCGAGCAGTACGTC.

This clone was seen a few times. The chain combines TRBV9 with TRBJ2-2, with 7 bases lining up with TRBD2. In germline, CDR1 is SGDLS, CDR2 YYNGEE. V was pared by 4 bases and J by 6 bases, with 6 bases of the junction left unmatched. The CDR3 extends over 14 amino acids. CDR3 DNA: TGTGCCAGCAGCACTCGGACTAGACCCGGGGAGCTGTTTTTT. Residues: CASSTRTRPGELFF.

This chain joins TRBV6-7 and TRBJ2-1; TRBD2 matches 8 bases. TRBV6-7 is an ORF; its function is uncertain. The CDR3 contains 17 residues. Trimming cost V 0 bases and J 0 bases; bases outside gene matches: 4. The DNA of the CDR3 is TGTGCCAGCAGTTACTCGGGCGGGGGGAGCTCCTACAATGAGCAGTTCTTC. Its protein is CASSYSGGGSSYNEQFF.

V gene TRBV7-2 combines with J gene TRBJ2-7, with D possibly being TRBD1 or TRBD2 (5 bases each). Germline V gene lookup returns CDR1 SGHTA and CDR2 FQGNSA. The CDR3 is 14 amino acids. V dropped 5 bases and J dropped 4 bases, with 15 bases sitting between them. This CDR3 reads CASSKDRGPYEQYV. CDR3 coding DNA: TGTGCCAGCAGCAAGGACCGGGGACCGTACGAGCAGTACGTC.

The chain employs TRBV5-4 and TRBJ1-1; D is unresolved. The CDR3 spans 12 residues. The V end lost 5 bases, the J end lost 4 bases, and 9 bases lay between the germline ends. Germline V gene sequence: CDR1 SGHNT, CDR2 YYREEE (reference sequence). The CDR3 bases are TGTGCCAGCAGGGTTCTGTCCACTGAAGCTTTCTTT. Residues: CASRVLSTEAFF.

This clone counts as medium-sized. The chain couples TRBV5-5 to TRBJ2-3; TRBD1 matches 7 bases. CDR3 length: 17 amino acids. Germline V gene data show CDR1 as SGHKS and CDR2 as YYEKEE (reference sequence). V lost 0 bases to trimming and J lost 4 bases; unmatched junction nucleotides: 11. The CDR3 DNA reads TGTGCCAGCAGCTTGGGGCAGGGGGTTGATATAGCAGATACGCAGTATTTT. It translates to CASSLGQGVDIADTQYF.

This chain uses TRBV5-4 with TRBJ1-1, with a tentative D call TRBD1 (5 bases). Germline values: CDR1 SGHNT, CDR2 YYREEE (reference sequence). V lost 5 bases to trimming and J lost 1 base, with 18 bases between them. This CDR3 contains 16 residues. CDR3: CASRIDPGHSNTEAFF. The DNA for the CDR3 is TGTGCCAGCAGGATCGACCCCGGACATTCGAACACTGAAGCTTTCTTT. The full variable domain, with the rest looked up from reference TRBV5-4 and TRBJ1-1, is ETGVTQSPTHLIKTRGQQVTLRCSSQSGHNTVSWYQQALGQGPQFIFQYYREEENGRGNFPPRFSGLQFPNYSSELNVNALELDDSALYLCASRIDPGHSNTEAFFGQGTRLTVV.

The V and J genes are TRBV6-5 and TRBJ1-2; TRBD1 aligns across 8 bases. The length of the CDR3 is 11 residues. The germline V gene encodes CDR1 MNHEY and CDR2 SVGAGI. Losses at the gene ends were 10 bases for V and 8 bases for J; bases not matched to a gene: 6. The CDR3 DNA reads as TGTGCCACAGGACAGGGTTTGGGCTACACCTTC. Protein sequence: CATGQGLGYTF.

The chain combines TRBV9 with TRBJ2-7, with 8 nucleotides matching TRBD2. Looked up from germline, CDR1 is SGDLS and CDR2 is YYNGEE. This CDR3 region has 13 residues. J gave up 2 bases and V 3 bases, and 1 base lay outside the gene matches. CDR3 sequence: CASSAGGPYEQYF. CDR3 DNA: TGTGCCAGCAGCGCGGGGGGGCCCTACGAGCAGTACTTC.

The CDR3: CASSLAGTALRETQYF. The CDR3 DNA reads TGCGCCAGCAGCTTGGCCGGGACAGCCCTGAGGGAGACCCAGTACTTC. J is TRBJ2-5 and V is TRBV5-1; 7 positions match TRBD1. The CDR3 sequence is 16 residues long. Trimming cost V 0 bases and J 5 bases; bases outside gene matches: 10. Germline values: CDR1 SGHRS, CDR2 YFSETQ.

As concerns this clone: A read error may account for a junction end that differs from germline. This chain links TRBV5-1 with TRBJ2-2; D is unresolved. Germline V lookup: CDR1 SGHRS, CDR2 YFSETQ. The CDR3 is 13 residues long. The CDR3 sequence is CASSLDTTEELFF. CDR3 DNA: TGCGCCAGCAGCTTGGATACCACCGAGGAGCTGTTTTTT.

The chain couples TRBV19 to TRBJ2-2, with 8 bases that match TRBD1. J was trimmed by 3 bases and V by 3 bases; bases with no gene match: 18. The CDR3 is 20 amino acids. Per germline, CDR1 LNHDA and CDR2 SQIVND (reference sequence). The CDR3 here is CASSMIDRGVWVGDTGELFF. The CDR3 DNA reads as TGTGCCAGTAGTATGATCGACAGGGGTGTTTGGGTTGGGGACACCGGGGAGCTGTTTTTT.

The DNA for the CDR3 is TGCAGCGTCCAACGGGGGGGTGACTATGGCTACACCTTC. It is translated as CSVQRGGDYGYTF. The chain is built from TRBV29-1 and TRBJ1-2, with D tentatively TRBD1 (5 bases). Germline CDR1 and CDR2: SQVTM and ANQGSEA. With 6 bases removed from V and 3 bases from J, the gap between germline ends came to 14 bases. The CDR3 has 13 amino acids.

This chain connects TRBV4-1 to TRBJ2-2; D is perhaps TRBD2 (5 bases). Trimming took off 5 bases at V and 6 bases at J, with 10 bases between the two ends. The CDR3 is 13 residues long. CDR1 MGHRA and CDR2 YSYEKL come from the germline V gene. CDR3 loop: CASSSGLPGELFF. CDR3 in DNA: TGCGCCAGCAGCTCCGGACTCCCCGGGGAGCTGTTTTTT.

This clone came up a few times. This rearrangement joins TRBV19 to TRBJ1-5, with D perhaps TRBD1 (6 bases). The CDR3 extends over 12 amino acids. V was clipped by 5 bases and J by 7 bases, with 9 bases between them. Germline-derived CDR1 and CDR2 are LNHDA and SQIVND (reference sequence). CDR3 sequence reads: CASSERGQPQHF. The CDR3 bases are TGTGCCAGTAGTGAAAGGGGGCAGCCCCAGCATTTT.

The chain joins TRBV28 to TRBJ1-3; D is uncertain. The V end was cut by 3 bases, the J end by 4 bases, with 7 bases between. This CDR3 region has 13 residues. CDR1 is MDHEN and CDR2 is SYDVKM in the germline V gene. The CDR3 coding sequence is TGTGCCAGCAGTTTCTCCCGGGGAAACACCATATATTTT. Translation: CASSFSRGNTIYF.

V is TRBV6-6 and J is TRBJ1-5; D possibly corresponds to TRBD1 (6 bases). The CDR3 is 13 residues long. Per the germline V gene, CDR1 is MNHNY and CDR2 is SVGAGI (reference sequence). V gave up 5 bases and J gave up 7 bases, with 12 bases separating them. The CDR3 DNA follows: TGTGCCAGCAGTGGACAGCCCGGCCAGCCCCAGCATTTT. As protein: CASSGQPGQPQHF.

In DNA form, the CDR3 reads TGCGCCAGCAAGATCGGGTCAGGGGATACGCAGTATTTT. Translating gives CASKIGSGDTQYF. This chain uses TRBV10-2 with TRBJ2-3, with D possibly TRBD1 on 5 matching bases. CDR1 WSHSY and CDR2 SAAADI come from the germline V gene. Trimming cost V 7 bases and J 6 bases, with 14 bases left between them. The CDR3 has 13 residues.

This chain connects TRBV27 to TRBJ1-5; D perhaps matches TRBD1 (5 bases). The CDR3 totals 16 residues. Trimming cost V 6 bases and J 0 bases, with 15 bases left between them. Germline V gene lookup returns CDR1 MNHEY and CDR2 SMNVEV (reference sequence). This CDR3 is CASSPLTAYSNQPQHF. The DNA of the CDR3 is TGTGCCAGCAGCCCTCTGACAGCTTATAGCAATCAGCCCCAGCATTTT.

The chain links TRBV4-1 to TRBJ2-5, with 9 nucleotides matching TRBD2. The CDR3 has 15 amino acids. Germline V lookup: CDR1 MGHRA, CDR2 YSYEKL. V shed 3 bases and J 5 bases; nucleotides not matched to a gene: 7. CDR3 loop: CASSQDGLAKETQYF. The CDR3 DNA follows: TGCGCCAGCAGCCAGGACGGACTAGCGAAGGAGACCCAGTACTTC.

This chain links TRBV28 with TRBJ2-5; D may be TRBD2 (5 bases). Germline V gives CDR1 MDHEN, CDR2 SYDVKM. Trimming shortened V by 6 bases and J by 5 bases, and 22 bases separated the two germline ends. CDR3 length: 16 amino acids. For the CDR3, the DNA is TGTGCCAGCAGGGGAGTAAGGCTGGGAGCGCGGGAGACCCAGTACTTC. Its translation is CASRGVRLGARETQYF.

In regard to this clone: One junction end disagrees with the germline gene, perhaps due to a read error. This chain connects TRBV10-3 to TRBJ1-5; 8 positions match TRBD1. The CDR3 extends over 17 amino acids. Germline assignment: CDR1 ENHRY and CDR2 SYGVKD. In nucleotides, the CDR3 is TGTGCCATCAGTACAGGACAGGGCACCTATGGCAATCAGCCCCAGCGTTTT. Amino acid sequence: CAISTGQGTYGNQPQRF.

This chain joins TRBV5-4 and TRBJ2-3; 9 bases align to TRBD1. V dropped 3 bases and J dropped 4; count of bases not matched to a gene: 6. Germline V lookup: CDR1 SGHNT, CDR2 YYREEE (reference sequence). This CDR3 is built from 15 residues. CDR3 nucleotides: TGTGCCAGCAGCTACGGGACAGGGAATGCAGATACGCAGTATTTT. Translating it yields CASSYGTGNADTQYF.